The present TCR beta chain was sequenced within a study of shared clonotypes between healthy human individuals. Turning to the study itself: Samples came from two female and a few male donors aged 18 to 49.

Researchers ran the assay at a deep level. The material for each subset, its genomic DNA, was split evenly across several immunoSEQ plates. TCRdb's table, derived via immunoSEQ multiplex PCR, lists solely in-frame clones and lacks some. This table holds more than 2,000,000 clones, more than 85% found once. Germline V gives CDR1 SGHNT, CDR2 YYREEE (reference sequence). The CDR3 runs 13 residues. This clone has just one count. Its target is not known. Compared with germline, one end of the junction differs, possibly owing to a read error. Points from the study as a whole: Some naive CD4 clonotypes, 4.5% to 5.5%, turned up in common across four donors.

The specimen was naive CD4+ T cells from PBMCs. Noted subset: CD45RA+ positively selected. The V gene is TRBV5-4, the J gene TRBJ2-7; the match to TRBD2 covers 13 bases. The TCR sequence derives from a man aged 18-30 years in good health. Some clones in this sample may be carry-over from other donors' samples. The CDR3 here is CASSPPGTSGTVF. Written as DNA, the CDR3 is TGTGCCAGCAGCCCTCCCGGGACTAGCGGGACGGTCTTC. Full variable domain (missing parts from reference TRBV5-4 and TRBJ2-7): ETGVTQSPTHLIKTRGQQVTLRCSSQSGHNTVSWYQQALGQGPQFIFQYYREEENGRGNFPPRFSGLQFPNYSSELNVNALELDDSALYLCASSPPGTSGTVFGPGTRLTVT.